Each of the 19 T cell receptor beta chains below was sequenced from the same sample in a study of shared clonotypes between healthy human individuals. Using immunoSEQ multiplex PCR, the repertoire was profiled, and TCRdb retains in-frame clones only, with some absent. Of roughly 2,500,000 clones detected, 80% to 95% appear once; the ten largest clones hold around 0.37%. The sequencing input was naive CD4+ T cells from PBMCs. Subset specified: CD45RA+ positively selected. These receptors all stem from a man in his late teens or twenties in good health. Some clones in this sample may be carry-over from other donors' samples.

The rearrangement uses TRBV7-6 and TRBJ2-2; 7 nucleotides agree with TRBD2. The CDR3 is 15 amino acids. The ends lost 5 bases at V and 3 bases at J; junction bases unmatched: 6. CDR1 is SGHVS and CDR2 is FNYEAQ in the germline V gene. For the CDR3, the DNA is TGTGCCAGCAGCCAAGGGACTACCCACACCGGGGAGCTGTTTTTT. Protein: CASSQGTTHTGELFF.

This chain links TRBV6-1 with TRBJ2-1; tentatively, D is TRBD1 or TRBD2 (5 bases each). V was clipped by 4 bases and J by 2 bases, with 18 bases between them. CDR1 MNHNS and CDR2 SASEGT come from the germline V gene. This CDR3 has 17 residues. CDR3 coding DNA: TGTGCCAGCAGTGCCCCCCGAGCAGGGACCCCCTACAATGAGCAGTTCTTC. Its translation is CASSAPRAGTPYNEQFF.

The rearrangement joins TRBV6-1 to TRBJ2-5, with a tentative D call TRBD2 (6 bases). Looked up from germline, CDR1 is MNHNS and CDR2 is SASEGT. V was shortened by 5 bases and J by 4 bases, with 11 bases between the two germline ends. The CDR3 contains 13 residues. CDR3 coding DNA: TGTGCCAGCAGTCCGGGGGTCAGAGAGACCCAGTACTTC. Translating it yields CASSPGVRETQYF.

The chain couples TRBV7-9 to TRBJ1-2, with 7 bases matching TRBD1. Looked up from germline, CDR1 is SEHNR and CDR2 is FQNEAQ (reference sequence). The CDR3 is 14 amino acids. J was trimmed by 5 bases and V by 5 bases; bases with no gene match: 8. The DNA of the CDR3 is TGTGCCAGCAGCGAGCCGGGACAGTCGTATGGCTACACCTTC. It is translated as CASSEPGQSYGYTF. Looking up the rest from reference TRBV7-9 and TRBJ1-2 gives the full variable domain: DTGVSQNPRHKITKRGQNVTFRCDPISEHNRLYWYRQTLGQGPEFLTYFQNEAQLEKSRLLSDRFSAERPKGSFSTLEIQRTEQGDSAMYLCASSEPGQSYGYTFGSGTRLTVV.

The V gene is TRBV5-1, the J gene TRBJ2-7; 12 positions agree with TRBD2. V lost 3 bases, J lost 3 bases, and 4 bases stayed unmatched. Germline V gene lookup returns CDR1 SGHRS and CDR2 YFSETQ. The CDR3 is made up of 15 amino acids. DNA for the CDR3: TGCGCCAGCAGCTGGATGACTAGCGGGAGCTACGAGCAGTACTTC. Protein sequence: CASSWMTSGSYEQYF.

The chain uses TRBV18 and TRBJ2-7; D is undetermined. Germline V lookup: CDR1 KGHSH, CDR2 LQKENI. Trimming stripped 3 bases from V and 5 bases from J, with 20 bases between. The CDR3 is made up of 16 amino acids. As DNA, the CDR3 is TGTGCCAGCTCACCCCCGAGTGGAGCTATGGTTCACGAGCAGTACTTC. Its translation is CASSPPSGAMVHEQYF.

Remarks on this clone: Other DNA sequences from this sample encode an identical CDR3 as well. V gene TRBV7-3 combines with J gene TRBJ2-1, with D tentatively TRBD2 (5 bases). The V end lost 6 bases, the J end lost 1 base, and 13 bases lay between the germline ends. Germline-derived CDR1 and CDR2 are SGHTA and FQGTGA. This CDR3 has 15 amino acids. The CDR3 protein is CASSLQTSSYNEQFF. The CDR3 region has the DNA TGTGCCAGCAGTCTTCAAACTAGTTCCTACAATGAGCAGTTCTTC.

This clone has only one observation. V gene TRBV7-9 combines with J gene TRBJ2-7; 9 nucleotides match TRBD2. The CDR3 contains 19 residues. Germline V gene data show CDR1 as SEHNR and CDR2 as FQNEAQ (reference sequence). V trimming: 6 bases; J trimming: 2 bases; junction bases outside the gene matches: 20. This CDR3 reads CASSLSPGGASGTAYEQYF. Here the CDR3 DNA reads TGTGCCAGCAGTCTCTCCCCGGGTGGGGCTAGCGGGACCGCCTACGAGCAGTACTTC.

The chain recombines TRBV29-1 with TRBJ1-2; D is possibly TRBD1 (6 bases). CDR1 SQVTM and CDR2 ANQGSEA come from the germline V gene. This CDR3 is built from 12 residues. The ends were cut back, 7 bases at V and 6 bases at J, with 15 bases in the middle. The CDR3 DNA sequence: TGCAGCGCACGGACAGACGAAGATGGCTACACCTTC. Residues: CSARTDEDGYTF.

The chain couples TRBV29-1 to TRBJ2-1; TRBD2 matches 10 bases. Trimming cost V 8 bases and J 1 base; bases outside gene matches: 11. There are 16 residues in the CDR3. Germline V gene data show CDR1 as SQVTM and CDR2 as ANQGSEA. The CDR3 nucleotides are TGCAGCCTCCTAAGCCCTAGCGGGAGTTCCTACAATGAGCAGTTCTTC. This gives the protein CSLLSPSGSSYNEQFF.

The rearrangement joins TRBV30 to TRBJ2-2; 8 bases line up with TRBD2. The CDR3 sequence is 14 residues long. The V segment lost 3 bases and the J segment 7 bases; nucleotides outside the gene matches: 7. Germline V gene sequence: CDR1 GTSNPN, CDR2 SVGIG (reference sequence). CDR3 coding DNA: TGTGCCTGGAGAACGGGAGGGCCGAGCGGGGAGCTGTTTTTT. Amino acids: CAWRTGGPSGELFF. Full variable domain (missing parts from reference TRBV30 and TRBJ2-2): SQTIHQWPATLVQPVGSPLSLECTVEGTSNPNLYWYRQAAGRGLQLLFYSVGIGQISSEVPQNLSASRPQDRQFILSSKKLLLSDSGFYLCAWRTGGPSGELFFGEGSRLTVL.

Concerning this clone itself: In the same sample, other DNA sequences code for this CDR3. The CDR3 spells CASSLLAGVSTGELFF. The CDR3 DNA follows: TGCGCCAGCAGCTTACTAGCGGGAGTAAGCACCGGGGAGCTGTTTTTT. The chain uses TRBV5-1 and TRBJ2-2; TRBD2 matches 11 bases. The CDR3 has 16 amino acids. CDR1 SGHRS and CDR2 YFSETQ come from the germline V gene. The V and J ends lost 2 bases and 4 bases, in that order; junction bases with no gene match: 4.

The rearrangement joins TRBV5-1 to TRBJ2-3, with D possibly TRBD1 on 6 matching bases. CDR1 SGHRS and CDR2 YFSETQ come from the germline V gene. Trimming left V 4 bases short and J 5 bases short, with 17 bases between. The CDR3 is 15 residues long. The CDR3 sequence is CASSLLMGAGDTQYF. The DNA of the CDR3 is TGCGCCAGCAGCCTCCTCATGGGGGCGGGAGATACGCAGTATTTT.

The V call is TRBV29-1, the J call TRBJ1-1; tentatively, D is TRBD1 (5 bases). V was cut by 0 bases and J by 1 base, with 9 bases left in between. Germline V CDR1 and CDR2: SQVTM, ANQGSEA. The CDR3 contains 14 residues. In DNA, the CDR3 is TGCAGCGTTGAAGATCGAGGGGCGAACACTGAAGCTTTCTTT. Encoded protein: CSVEDRGANTEAFF.

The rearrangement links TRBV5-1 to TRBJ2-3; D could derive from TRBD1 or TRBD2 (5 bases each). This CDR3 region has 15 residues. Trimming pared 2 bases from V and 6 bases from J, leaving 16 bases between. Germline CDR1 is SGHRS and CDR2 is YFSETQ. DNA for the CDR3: TGCGCCAGCAGCTTATTACAGGACTGGTCGGATACGCAGTATTTT. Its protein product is CASSLLQDWSDTQYF.

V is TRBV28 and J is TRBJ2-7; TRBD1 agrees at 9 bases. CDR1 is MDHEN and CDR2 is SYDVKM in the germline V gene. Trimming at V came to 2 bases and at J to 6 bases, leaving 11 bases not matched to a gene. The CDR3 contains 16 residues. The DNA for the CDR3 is TGTGCCAGCAGTTTACCGCCGGGACAGGGAACCTCCGAGCAGTACTTC. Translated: CASSLPPGQGTSEQYF.

The CDR3 is CASSLVDPDEQYF. CDR3 nucleotide sequence: TGCGCCAGCAGTCTCGTAGACCCGGACGAGCAGTACTTC. The genes are TRBV5-1 and TRBJ2-7; D uncertain. CDR3 length: 13 residues. CDR1 and CDR2 from the germline V gene are SGHRS and YFSETQ. With 5 bases removed from V and 5 bases from J, the gap between germline ends came to 14 bases.

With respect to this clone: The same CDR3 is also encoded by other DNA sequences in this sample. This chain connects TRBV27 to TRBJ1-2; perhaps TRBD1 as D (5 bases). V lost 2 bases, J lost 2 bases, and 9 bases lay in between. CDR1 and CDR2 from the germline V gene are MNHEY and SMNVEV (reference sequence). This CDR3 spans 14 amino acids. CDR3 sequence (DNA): TGTGCCAGCAGTTTAGGGGGGGGAAACTATGGCTACACCTTC. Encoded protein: CASSLGGGNYGYTF.

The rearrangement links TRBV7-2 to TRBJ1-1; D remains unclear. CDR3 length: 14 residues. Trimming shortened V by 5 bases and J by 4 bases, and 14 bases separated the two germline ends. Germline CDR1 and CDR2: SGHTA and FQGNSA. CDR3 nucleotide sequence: TGTGCCAGCAGCATCGACTGGGGTAGCACTGAAGCTTTCTTT. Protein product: CASSIDWGSTEAFF.